These 21 T cell receptor beta chains originate from one sample sequenced in a study of shared clonotypes between healthy human individuals. Repertoires were generated with immunoSEQ multiplex PCR, while TCRdb's copy carries only in-frame clones and drops some. The sample shows roughly 2 million clones, roughly 94% of them seen only once. The sample taken for sequencing was naive CD4+ T cells sorted from blood. Regarding subset: CD45RA+ positively selected. The receptors were sampled from a man between 18 and 35 years old in good health.

This clone was seen more than once but under ten times. The V and J genes are TRBV7-6 and TRBJ1-6; D is undetermined. The CDR3 covers 14 residues. Germline lookup yields CDR1 SGHVS and CDR2 FNYEAQ. The V gene lost 1 base and the J gene lost 10 bases, with 11 bases spanning the gap. CDR3 sequence: CASSLVGEESPLHF. For the CDR3, the DNA is TGTGCCAGCAGCTTAGTCGGAGAGGAATCACCCCTCCACTTT.

V gene TRBV10-3 combines with J gene TRBJ1-3; 11 nucleotides align to TRBD1. From germline, CDR1 is ENHRY and CDR2 SYGVKD. The CDR3 is 15 residues long. V shed 6 bases and J 3 bases; nucleotides not matched to a gene: 4. CDR3 amino acids: CAIRGTGGNGNTIYF. The CDR3 DNA sequence: TGTGCCATCAGAGGGACAGGGGGTAATGGAAACACCATATATTTT.

The CDR3 DNA sequence: TGTGCCAGCAGTACTCCAGGGGAGGCTAACTATGGCTACACCTTC. Its translation: CASSTPGEANYGYTF. The rearrangement links TRBV28 to TRBJ1-2; D is perhaps TRBD1 (6 bases). Germline CDR1 is MDHEN and CDR2 is SYDVKM. This CDR3 has 15 residues. Trimming removed 5 bases at V and 0 bases at J, with 13 bases between.

The chain carries TRBV28 and TRBJ2-7; D might be TRBD1 (6 bases). The CDR3 loop spans 16 amino acids. V was pared by 5 bases and J by 2 bases, with 19 bases between. The germline gives CDR1 MDHEN, CDR2 SYDVKM. DNA for the CDR3: TGTGCCAGCAGTCTCGAAGCCGGCAGGGGCGCCTACGAGCAGTACTTC. Translating gives CASSLEAGRGAYEQYF.

The CDR3 DNA follows: TGCGGCTGGGGGGGCTCTGGAAACACCATATATTTT. Translated, it gives CGWGGSGNTIYF. V gene TRBV10-1 combines with J gene TRBJ1-3; D possibly corresponds to TRBD1 (5 bases). The germline V gene encodes CDR1 WNHNN and CDR2 SYGVQD (reference sequence). The CDR3 consists of 12 residues.

The rearrangement links TRBV11-2 to TRBJ2-2; D unclear. The CDR3 loop spans 12 amino acids. The germline V gene has CDR1 SGHAT and CDR2 FQNNGV. The germline V and J ends were trimmed by 6 bases and 7 bases, with 9 bases remaining between them. This chain's CDR3 is CASSYTGGELFF. CDR3 in DNA: TGTGCCAGCAGTTATACGGGCGGGGAGCTGTTTTTT.

A word on this clone: The same CDR3 also results from other DNA sequences found in this sample. V usage is TRBV5-1 and J usage is TRBJ2-3, with D maybe TRBD1 (6 bases). V was pared by 0 bases and J by 1 base, with 9 bases between. This CDR3 region has 15 residues. Germline V lookup: CDR1 SGHRS, CDR2 YFSETQ. The CDR3 DNA follows: TGCGCCAGCAGCTTGGGGGCAGGGGGCACAGATACGCAGTATTTT. As protein: CASSLGAGGTDTQYF.

The V and J genes are TRBV18 and TRBJ2-1; 8 positions agree with TRBD2. Trimming cost V 7 bases and J 5 bases; bases outside gene matches: 4. The CDR3 is 13 amino acids. The germline CDR1 and CDR2 sequences are KGHSH and LQKENI. For the CDR3, the DNA is TGTGCCAGCTTCCGGACTAGCAACAATGAGCAGTTCTTC. This codes for CASFRTSNNEQFF.

This sequence joins TRBV7-9 and TRBJ1-1; TRBD1 matches 8 bases. Germline V gene sequence: CDR1 SEHNR, CDR2 FQNEAQ (reference sequence). CDR3 length: 16 residues. V gave up 1 base and J gave up 3 bases; unmatched junction bases: 7. CDR3 coding DNA: TGTGCCAGCAGCTTAGGAAGGACAGGGAGGGACACTGAAGCTTTCTTT. Translation gives CASSLGRTGRDTEAFF.

This CDR3 reads CASSKKLAGSVQYF. In DNA form, the CDR3 reads TGTGCCAGCTCCAAAAAACTAGCGGGGTCGGTTCAGTACTTC. The chain carries TRBV7-2 and TRBJ2-7; 10 nucleotides agree with TRBD2. The CDR3 length is 14 residues. J gave up 10 bases and V 8 bases, and 14 bases lay outside the gene matches. The germline CDR1 and CDR2 sequences are SGHTA and FQGNSA. The variable domain in full, completed from reference TRBV7-2 and TRBJ2-7, reads GAGVSQSPSNKVTEKGKDVELRCDPISGHTALYWYRQSLGQGLEFLIYFQGNSAPDKSGLPSDRFSAERTGGSVSTLTIQRTQQEDSAVYLCASSKKLAGSVQYFGPGTRLTVT.

The J gene is TRBJ2-7, the V gene TRBV5-1; 11 bases are a match to TRBD2. The V segment lost 4 bases and the J segment 3 bases; nucleotides outside the gene matches: 3. This CDR3 contains 14 residues. Germline assignment: CDR1 SGHRS and CDR2 YFSETQ. This CDR3 reads CASSATSGVYEQYF. The CDR3 region has the DNA TGCGCCAGCAGCGCGACTAGCGGGGTCTACGAGCAGTACTTC.

The rearrangement joins TRBV6-5 to TRBJ2-7; 7 positions match TRBD1. Looked up from germline, CDR1 is MNHEY and CDR2 is SVGAGI. The CDR3 extends over 15 amino acids. After removal of 2 bases from V and 2 bases from J, the junction contained 6 bases not matched to a gene. For the CDR3, the DNA is TGTGCCAGCAGTTACACAGGGGACCTCCCCTACGAGCAGTACTTC. Translation: CASSYTGDLPYEQYF.

The rearrangement uses TRBV7-2 and TRBJ2-1; the D is unclear. Germline lookup yields CDR1 SGHTA and CDR2 FQGNSA. The germline V and J ends were trimmed by 5 bases and 4 bases, with 12 bases remaining between them. The CDR3 covers 14 residues. The chain's CDR3 is CASSVYGLYNEQFF. The CDR3 nucleotides read TGTGCCAGCAGCGTTTACGGCTTATACAATGAGCAGTTCTTC.

The chain combines TRBV5-1 with TRBJ2-3; D uncertain. Trimming left V 4 bases short and J 0 bases short, with 9 bases between. CDR3 size: 14 residues. Germline values: CDR1 SGHRS, CDR2 YFSETQ. The CDR3 sequence: CASSPLGSTDTQYF. DNA for the CDR3: TGCGCCAGCAGCCCGCTGGGTAGCACAGATACGCAGTATTTT. Based on the CDR3 plus reference TRBV5-1 and TRBJ2-3, the full variable domain is KAGVTQTPRYLIKTRGQQVTLSCSPISGHRSVSWYQQTPGQGLQFLFEYFSETQRNKGNFPGRFSGRQFSNSRSEMNVSTLELGDSALYLCASSPLGSTDTQYFGPGTRLTVL.

The chain couples TRBV19 to TRBJ2-1; TRBD1 or TRBD2 may be the D gene (6 bases each). The length of the CDR3 is 14 residues. V gave up 8 bases and J gave up 5 bases, with 16 bases separating them. Germline loops: CDR1 LNHDA, CDR2 SQIVND (reference sequence). CDR3 nucleotide sequence: TGTGCCAGTTTGGAGGGGGGAGTCAACAATGAGCAGTTCTTC. It codes for CASLEGGVNNEQFF.

This rearrangement joins TRBV6-6 to TRBJ2-5; D is unclear. Trimming stripped 6 bases from V and 3 bases from J, with 11 bases between. Germline loops: CDR1 MNHNY, CDR2 SVGAGI (reference sequence). The CDR3 runs 13 residues. The CDR3 spells CASRSGGEETQYF. DNA for the CDR3: TGTGCCAGCAGGTCGGGTGGGGAAGAGACCCAGTACTTC.

The chain carries TRBV12-5 and TRBJ1-2; D is uncertain. CDR1 and CDR2 from the germline V gene are LGHNT and FRNRAP. This CDR3 has 15 amino acids. Trimming removed 5 bases at V and 5 bases at J, with 18 bases between. The CDR3 DNA sequence: TGTGCTAGTGGTCCTCCTGTGGGCCATGCTTATGGCTACACCTTC. Its protein is CASGPPVGHAYGYTF.

The chain links TRBV19 to TRBJ1-6; D remains ambiguous. There are 16 residues in the CDR3. Germline-derived CDR1 and CDR2 are LNHDA and SQIVND (reference sequence). The V and J ends lost 5 bases and 0 bases respectively, with 11 bases between them. Here the CDR3 DNA reads TGTGCCAGTAGTCCCCGAGAGCGCTCCTATAATTCACCCCTCCACTTT. This gives the protein CASSPRERSYNSPLHF.

The chain has TRBV5-1 and TRBJ2-5, with a weak D call TRBD1 (5 bases). From germline, CDR1 is SGHRS and CDR2 YFSETQ. CDR3 size: 15 residues. V was trimmed by 0 bases and J by 4 bases, leaving 13 bases between them. The CDR3 spells CASSLEGLRGETQYF. DNA of the CDR3: TGCGCCAGCAGCTTGGAGGGGCTGCGAGGAGAGACCCAGTACTTC.

CDR3 bases: TGTGCCAGCAGCTTAGGCACCACCTCCTACAATGAGCAGTTCTTC. It encodes CASSLGTTSYNEQFF. V gene TRBV5-4 combines with J gene TRBJ2-1; no clear D gene. Trimming cost V 2 bases and J 0 bases, with 9 bases left between them. This CDR3 contains 15 residues. Germline CDR1 is SGHNT and CDR2 is YYREEE (reference sequence).

The V and J genes are TRBV10-1 and TRBJ2-1; 8 bases map to TRBD2. Trimming cost V 6 bases and J 2 bases; bases outside gene matches: 12. CDR3 length: 17 amino acids. Per the germline V gene, CDR1 is WNHNN and CDR2 is SYGVQD (reference sequence). The CDR3 is CASSRDTSGQTYNEQFF. CDR3 nucleotides: TGCGCCAGCAGCCGAGACACTAGCGGACAAACCTACAATGAGCAGTTCTTC.